In its sample, the clone carrying this T cell receptor (beta chain) was seen many times. Antigen: not known. The sample belongs to a study of T cell repertoires in cytomegalovirus infection. The study, taken as a whole, reports: People with CMV and the relevant HLA were identified by cumulative public TCR beta family frequency.

The germline CDR1 and CDR2 sequences are SGHTA and FQGTGA. There are 14 residues in the CDR3. Trimming cost V 2 bases and J 2 bases, with 9 bases left between them. MiXCR, run by TCRdb on the reads, gives a single entry per CDR3 protein. The data contain about 180,000 distinct CDR3 sequences, approximately 15% of them seen just once; the ten biggest clones take up 20% to 30%. The source is a human donor in good health (CMV status not recorded). Some clones in this sample may be carry-over from other donors' samples. The V call is TRBV7-3, the J call TRBJ1-1; D unclear. The sample consisted of PBMCs. CDR3 in amino acids: CASSLYQVNTEAFF. CDR3 coding DNA: TGTGCCAGCAGCTTATACCAGGTCAACACTGAAGCTTTCTTT. The variable domain in full, with the rest retrieved from reference TRBV7-3 and TRBJ1-1, is GAGVSQTPSNKVTEKGKYVELRCDPISGHTALYWYRQSLGQGPEFLIYFQGTGAADDSGLPNDRFFAVRPEGSVSTLKIQRTERGDSAVYLCASSLYQVNTEAFFGQGTRLTVV.